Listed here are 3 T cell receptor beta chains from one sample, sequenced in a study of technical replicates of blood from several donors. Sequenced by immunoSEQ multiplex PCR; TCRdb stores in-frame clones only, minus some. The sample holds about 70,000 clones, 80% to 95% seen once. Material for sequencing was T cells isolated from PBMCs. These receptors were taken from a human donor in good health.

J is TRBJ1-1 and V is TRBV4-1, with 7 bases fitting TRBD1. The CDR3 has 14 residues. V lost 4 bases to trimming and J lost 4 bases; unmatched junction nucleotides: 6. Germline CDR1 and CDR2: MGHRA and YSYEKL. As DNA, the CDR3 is TGCGCCAGCAGCCTCGACAGGGAGGTCACTGAAGCTTTCTTT. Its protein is CASSLDREVTEAFF.

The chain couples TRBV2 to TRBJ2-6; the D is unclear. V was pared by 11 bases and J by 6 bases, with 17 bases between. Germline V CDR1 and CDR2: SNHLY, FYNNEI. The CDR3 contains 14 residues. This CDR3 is CAVPRVDEANVLTF. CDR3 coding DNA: TGTGCCGTTCCACGAGTTGATGAGGCCAACGTCCTGACTTTC.

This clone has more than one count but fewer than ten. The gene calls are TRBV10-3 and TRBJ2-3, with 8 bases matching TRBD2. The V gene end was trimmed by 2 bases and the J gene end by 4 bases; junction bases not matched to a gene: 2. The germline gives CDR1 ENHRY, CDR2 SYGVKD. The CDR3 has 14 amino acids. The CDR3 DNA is TGTGCCATCAGTGAGAAGCGGGAGCCAGATACGCAGTATTTT. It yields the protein CAISEKREPDTQYF.